A single sample is the source of the 16 T cell receptor beta chains below, sequenced in a study of T cell responses to AZD1222 COVID-19 vaccine. The method was immunoSEQ multiplex PCR; TCRdb's version includes in-frame clones alone and lacks a portion of them. The sample has approximately 82,000 clones; roughly 84% are singletons. The source was peripheral blood, collected on day 0 of AZD1222 vaccination. The receptors come from an adult in good health.

The chain links TRBV7-8 to TRBJ2-2; 7 nucleotides match TRBD1. Germline values: CDR1 SGHVS, CDR2 FQNEAQ. With 4 bases clipped from V and 2 bases from J, the junction kept 7 bases outside the gene matches. This CDR3 has 16 amino acids. CDR3 residues: CASSSRDRPNTGELFF. The CDR3 DNA follows: TGTGCCAGCAGCTCCCGGGACAGACCAAACACCGGGGAGCTGTTTTTT. The full variable domain, its missing parts supplied by reference TRBV7-8 and TRBJ2-2, is GAGVSQSPRYKVAKRGQDVALRCDPISGHVSLFWYQQALGQGPEFLTYFQNEAQLDKSGLPSDRFFAERPEGSVSTLKIQRTQQEDSAVYLCASSSRDRPNTGELFFGEGSRLTVL.

The gene calls are TRBV15 and TRBJ2-5; perhaps TRBD2 as D (7 bases). The V gene's germline CDR1 is LNHNV and CDR2 YYDKDF (reference sequence). Trimming took 2 bases from V and 2 from J, leaving 15 bases between them. The CDR3 loop spans 16 amino acids. The CDR3 nucleotides read TGTGCCACCAGCAGAATCCGGGGGGCATTACAAGAGACCCAGTACTTC. It specifies CATSRIRGALQETQYF.

The CDR3 bases are TGTGCCAGCACCGACAAGGGGGAAACAGATACGCAGTATTTT. Amino acids: CASTDKGETDTQYF. V usage is TRBV6-5 and J usage is TRBJ2-3; TRBD1 might be the D (6 bases). Trimming left V 7 bases short and J 3 bases short, with 14 bases between. The V gene's germline CDR1 is MNHEY and CDR2 SVGAGI. This CDR3 contains 14 residues.

This sequence joins TRBV7-3 and TRBJ2-1; weak D call: TRBD1 (6 bases). Germline lookup yields CDR1 SGHTA and CDR2 FQGTGA. The CDR3 totals 14 residues. The ends were cut back, 2 bases at V and 8 bases at J, with 13 bases in the middle. The CDR3: CASSLAQGSYEQFF. DNA of the CDR3: TGTGCCAGCAGCTTAGCTCAGGGGTCGTATGAGCAGTTCTTC.

This clone was counted a few times. The DNA for the CDR3 is TGTGCCAGCAGTCGGCCCGCTGGACATTACAATGAGCAGTTCTTC. It specifies CASSRPAGHYNEQFF. The chain uses TRBV7-9 and TRBJ2-1; weak D call: TRBD1 (5 bases). This CDR3 contains 15 residues. Germline lookup yields CDR1 SEHNR and CDR2 FQNEAQ (reference sequence). V was shortened by 6 bases and J by 4 bases, with 16 bases between the two germline ends. The full variable domain, with the rest looked up from reference TRBV7-9 and TRBJ2-1, is DTGVSQNPRHKITKRGQNVTFRCDPISEHNRLYWYRQTLGQGPEFLTYFQNEAQLEKSRLLSDRFSAERPKGSFSTLEIQRTEQGDSAMYLCASSRPAGHYNEQFFGPGTRLTVL.

V is TRBV3-1 (or the pseudogene TRBV3-2) and J is TRBJ1-2; no firm D call. The ends were cut back, 1 base at V and 7 bases at J, with 7 bases in the middle. From germline, CDR1 is LGHDT and CDR2 YNNKEL (reference sequence). The CDR3 contains 12 residues. Written as DNA, the CDR3 is TGTGCCAGCAGCCAAGGACGTTTTGGCTACACCTTC. Translation gives CASSQGRFGYTF.

The rearrangement links TRBV2 to TRBJ2-6, with TRBD1 as a possible D gene (6 bases). The CDR3 runs to 17 residues. Germline CDR1 reads SNHLY; CDR2 reads FYNNEI. V was cut by 6 bases and J by 3 bases, with 18 bases left in between. CDR3: CASRSLTDSVGANVLTF. The CDR3 DNA reads as TGTGCCAGCAGGTCACTTACGGACAGTGTTGGGGCCAACGTCCTGACTTTC. Supplemented by reference TRBV2 and TRBJ2-6, the full variable domain reads EPEVTQTPSHQVTQMGQEVILRCVPISNHLYFYWYRQILGQKVEFLVSFYNNEISEKSEIFDDQFSVERPDGSNFTLKIRSTKLEDSAMYFCASRSLTDSVGANVLTFGAGSRLTVL.

This chain links TRBV24-1 with TRBJ2-5; possible D gene TRBD1, 6 bases. Germline-derived CDR1 and CDR2 are KGHDR and SFDVKD. CDR3 length: 16 amino acids. Between the trimmed V and J ends, which lost 6 bases and 3 bases, there was a span of 19 bases. The CDR3 loop reads CATSLSGRGEKETQYF. CDR3 in DNA: TGTGCCACCAGTTTATCCGGCAGGGGAGAGAAAGAGACCCAGTACTTC.

The V and J genes are TRBV25-1 and TRBJ2-6, with D tentatively TRBD1 or TRBD2 (6 bases each). The CDR3 sequence is 17 residues long. Germline values: CDR1 MGHDK, CDR2 SYGVNS. V was pared by 7 bases and J by 1 base, with 17 bases between. This CDR3 reads CASTPGAEGSGANVLTF. In nucleotides, the CDR3 is TGTGCCAGCACCCCAGGGGCGGAGGGGTCTGGGGCCAACGTCCTGACTTTC.

The genes are TRBV6-6 and TRBJ1-1; a possible D gene is TRBD1 (5 bases). The CDR3 runs 13 residues. Germline V gene data show CDR1 as MNHNY and CDR2 as SVGAGI (reference sequence). Between the trimmed V and J ends, which lost 7 bases and 4 bases, there was a span of 13 bases. CDR3 coding DNA: TGTGCCAGCACCCACGGGAGGGGCACTGAAGCTTTCTTT. Protein: CASTHGRGTEAFF.

This chain joins TRBV7-9 and TRBJ1-6; D is uncertain. Trimming left V 3 bases short and J 6 bases short, with 15 bases between. The germline V gene has CDR1 SEHNR and CDR2 FQNEAQ (reference sequence). The CDR3 is 16 residues long. Written as DNA, the CDR3 is TGTGCCAGCAGCTTTCAGGCGGGAAATCCTAATTCACCCCTCCACTTT. This translates into CASSFQAGNPNSPLHF. Drawing the rest from reference TRBV7-9 and TRBJ1-6, the complete variable domain is DTGVSQNPRHKITKRGQNVTFRCDPISEHNRLYWYRQTLGQGPEFLTYFQNEAQLEKSRLLSDRFSAERPKGSFSTLEIQRTEQGDSAMYLCASSFQAGNPNSPLHFGNGTRLTVT.

The gene calls are TRBV18 and TRBJ1-1; D unresolved. V gave up 2 bases and J gave up 3 bases, with 10 bases separating them. Germline CDR1 reads KGHSH; CDR2 reads LQKENI. The CDR3 is made up of 14 amino acids. The CDR3 loop is CASSPKQTDTEAFF. In DNA form, the CDR3 reads TGTGCCAGCTCACCAAAGCAGACGGACACTGAAGCTTTCTTT.

The chain couples TRBV5-4 to TRBJ2-3, with 9 bases that match TRBD2. Germline lookup yields CDR1 SGHNT and CDR2 YYREEE (reference sequence). The CDR3 has 14 residues. V lost 0 bases to trimming and J lost 8 bases; unmatched junction nucleotides: 4. The CDR3 is CASSLGGGAVTQYF. The CDR3 DNA reads as TGTGCCAGCAGCTTGGGCGGGGGGGCGGTTACGCAGTATTTT.

The chain recombines TRBV7-9 with TRBJ2-2; weak D call: TRBD1 (5 bases). The CDR3 is made up of 15 amino acids. Germline CDR1 SEHNR, CDR2 FQNEAQ (reference sequence). Trimming removed 2 bases from V and 6 bases from J, with 13 bases in between. Here the CDR3 DNA reads TGTGCCAGCAGCTTATTAGGGGCAGGTTCCGGGGAGCTGTTTTTT. Translation: CASSLLGAGSGELFF.

DNA of the CDR3: TGCGCCAGCAGGAGTGATAATTCACCCCTCCACTTT. This encodes CASRSDNSPLHF. The V and J genes are TRBV5-1 and TRBJ1-6; D gene uncertain. The CDR3 consists of 12 residues. V gave up 5 bases and J gave up 5 bases, with 5 bases separating them. Looked up from germline, CDR1 is SGHRS and CDR2 is YFSETQ.

V and J are TRBV2 and TRBJ2-3; 7 bases match TRBD2. The CDR3 runs to 14 residues. With 1 base clipped from V and 6 bases from J, the junction kept 4 bases outside the gene matches. Per the germline V gene, CDR1 is SNHLY and CDR2 is FYNNEI. CDR3 bases: TGTGCCAGCAGTGAAGGGGGAGGGAAGGATACGCAGTATTTT. It encodes CASSEGGGKDTQYF.